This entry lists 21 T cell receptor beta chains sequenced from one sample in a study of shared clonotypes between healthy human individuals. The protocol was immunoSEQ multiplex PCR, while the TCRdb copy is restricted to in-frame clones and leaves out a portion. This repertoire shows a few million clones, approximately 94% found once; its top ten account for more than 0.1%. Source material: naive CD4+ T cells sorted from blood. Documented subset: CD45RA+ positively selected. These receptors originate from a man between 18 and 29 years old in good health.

CDR3 sequence (DNA): TGTGCCAGCTCACCAGTCCCACAAGCCTACTACGAGCAGTACTTC. Translating gives CASSPVPQAYYEQYF. The chain combines TRBV18 with TRBJ2-7; D is unclear. The CDR3 has 15 amino acids. Germline CDR1 is KGHSH and CDR2 is LQKENI. The ends were cut back, 2 bases at V and 3 bases at J, with 14 bases in the middle.

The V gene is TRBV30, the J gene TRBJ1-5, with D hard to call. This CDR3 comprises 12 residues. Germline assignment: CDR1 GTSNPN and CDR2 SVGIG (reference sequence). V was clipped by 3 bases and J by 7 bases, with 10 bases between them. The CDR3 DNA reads TGTGCCTGGAGCCAGGATAGACAGCCCCAGCATTTT. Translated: CAWSQDRQPQHF.

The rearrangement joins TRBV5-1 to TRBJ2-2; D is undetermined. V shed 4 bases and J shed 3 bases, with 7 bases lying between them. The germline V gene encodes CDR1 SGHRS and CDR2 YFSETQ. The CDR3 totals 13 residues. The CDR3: CASSQMDTGELFF. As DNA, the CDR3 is TGCGCCAGCAGCCAGATGGACACCGGGGAGCTGTTTTTT.

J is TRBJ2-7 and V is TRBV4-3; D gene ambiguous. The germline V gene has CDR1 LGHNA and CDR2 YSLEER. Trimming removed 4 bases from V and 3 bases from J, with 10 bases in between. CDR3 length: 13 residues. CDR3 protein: CASSRDRYYEQYF. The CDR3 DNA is TGCGCCAGCAGCCGAGACCGGTACTACGAGCAGTACTTC.

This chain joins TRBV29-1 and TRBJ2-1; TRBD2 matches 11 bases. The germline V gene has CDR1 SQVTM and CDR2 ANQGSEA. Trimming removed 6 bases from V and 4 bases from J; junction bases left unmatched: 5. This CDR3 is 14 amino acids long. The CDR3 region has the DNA TGCAGCGTCCTCCCTAGCGGGGGGTACAATGAGCAGTTCTTC. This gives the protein CSVLPSGGYNEQFF.

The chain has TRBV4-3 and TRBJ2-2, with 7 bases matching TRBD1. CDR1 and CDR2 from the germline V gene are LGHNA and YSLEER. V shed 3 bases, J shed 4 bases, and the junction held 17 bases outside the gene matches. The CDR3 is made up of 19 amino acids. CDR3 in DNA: TGCGCCAGCAGCCATCCCCCGGTTTGGGGCAGGGACAGCACCGGGGAGCTGTTTTTT. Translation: CASSHPPVWGRDSTGELFF.

The DNA of the CDR3 is TGTGCCAGCAGGGCGACAGGGCTAAACACTGAAGCTTTCTTT. Translating it yields CASRATGLNTEAFF. The chain carries TRBV2 and TRBJ1-1, with 7 bases lining up with TRBD1. Germline CDR1 reads SNHLY; CDR2 reads FYNNEI. The V and J ends lost 6 bases and 2 bases, in that order; junction bases with no gene match: 6. There are 14 residues in the CDR3.

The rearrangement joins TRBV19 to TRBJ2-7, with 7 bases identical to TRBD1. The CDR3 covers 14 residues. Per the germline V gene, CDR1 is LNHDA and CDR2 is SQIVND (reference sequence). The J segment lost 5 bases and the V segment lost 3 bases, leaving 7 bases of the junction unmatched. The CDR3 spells CASSMATGSHEQYF. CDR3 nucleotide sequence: TGTGCCAGTAGTATGGCGACAGGGTCCCACGAGCAGTACTTC.

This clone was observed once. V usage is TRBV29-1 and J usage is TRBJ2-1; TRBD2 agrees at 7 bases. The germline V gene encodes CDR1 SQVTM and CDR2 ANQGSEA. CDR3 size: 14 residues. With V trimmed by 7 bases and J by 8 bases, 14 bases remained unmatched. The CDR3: CSGDLGTTPHEQFF. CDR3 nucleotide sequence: TGCAGCGGCGATCTGGGGACTACCCCCCATGAGCAGTTCTTC.

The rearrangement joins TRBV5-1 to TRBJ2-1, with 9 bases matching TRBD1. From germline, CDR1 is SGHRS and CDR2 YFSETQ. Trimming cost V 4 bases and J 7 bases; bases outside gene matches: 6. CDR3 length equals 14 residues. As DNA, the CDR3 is TGCGCCAGCAGCCGGGACAGGGAAGGAAATGAGCAGTTCTTC. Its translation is CASSRDREGNEQFF.

CDR3 DNA sequence: TGTGCCAGCAGCTTCAGCGGGGTTGGACAAGAGACCCAGTACTTC. Protein sequence: CASSFSGVGQETQYF. The chain uses TRBV7-9 and TRBJ2-5; TRBD2 agrees at 7 bases. The germline V gene encodes CDR1 SEHNR and CDR2 FQNEAQ (reference sequence). Germline trimming cut 3 bases from V and 2 bases from J; bases unmatched to any gene: 6. The CDR3 length is 15 residues. Using reference TRBV7-9 and TRBJ2-5 for the parts outside the CDR3, the full variable domain is DTGVSQNPRHKITKRGQNVTFRCDPISEHNRLYWYRQTLGQGPEFLTYFQNEAQLEKSRLLSDRFSAERPKGSFSTLEIQRTEQGDSAMYLCASSFSGVGQETQYFGPGTRLLVL.

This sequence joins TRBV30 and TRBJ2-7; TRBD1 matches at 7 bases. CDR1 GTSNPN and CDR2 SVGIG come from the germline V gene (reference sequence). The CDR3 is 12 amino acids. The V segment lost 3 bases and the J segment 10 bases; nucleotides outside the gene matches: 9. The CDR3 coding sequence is TGTGCCTGGAGGGGTCTCGGACAGGCACAGTACTTC. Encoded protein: CAWRGLGQAQYF.

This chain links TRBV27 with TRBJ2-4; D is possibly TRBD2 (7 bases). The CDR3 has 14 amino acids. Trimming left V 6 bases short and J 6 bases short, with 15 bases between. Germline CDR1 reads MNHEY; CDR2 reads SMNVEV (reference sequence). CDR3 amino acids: CASSPRGGANIQYF. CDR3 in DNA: TGTGCCAGCAGCCCAAGGGGGGGCGCAAACATTCAGTACTTC.

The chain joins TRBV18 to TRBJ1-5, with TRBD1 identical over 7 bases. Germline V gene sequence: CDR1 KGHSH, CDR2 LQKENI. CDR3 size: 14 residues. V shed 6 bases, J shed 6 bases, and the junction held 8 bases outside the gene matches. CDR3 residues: CASSQGVGFQPQHF. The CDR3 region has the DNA TGTGCCAGCTCTCAGGGGGTCGGCTTTCAGCCCCAGCATTTT.

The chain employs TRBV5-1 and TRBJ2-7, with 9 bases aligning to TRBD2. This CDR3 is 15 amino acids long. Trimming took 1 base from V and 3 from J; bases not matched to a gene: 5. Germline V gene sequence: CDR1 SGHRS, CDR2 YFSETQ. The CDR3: CASSLQAGGHYEQYF. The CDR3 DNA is TGCGCCAGCAGCTTGCAAGCGGGAGGCCACTACGAGCAGTACTTC. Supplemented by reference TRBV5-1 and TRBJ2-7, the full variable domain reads KAGVTQTPRYLIKTRGQQVTLSCSPISGHRSVSWYQQTPGQGLQFLFEYFSETQRNKGNFPGRFSGRQFSNSRSEMNVSTLELGDSALYLCASSLQAGGHYEQYFGPGTRLTVT.

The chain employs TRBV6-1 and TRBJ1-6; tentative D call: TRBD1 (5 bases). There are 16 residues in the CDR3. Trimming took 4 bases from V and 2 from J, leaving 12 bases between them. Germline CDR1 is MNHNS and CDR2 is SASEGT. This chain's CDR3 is CASSVARVTYNSPLHF. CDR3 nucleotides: TGTGCCAGCAGTGTCGCCAGGGTCACCTATAATTCACCCCTCCACTTT.

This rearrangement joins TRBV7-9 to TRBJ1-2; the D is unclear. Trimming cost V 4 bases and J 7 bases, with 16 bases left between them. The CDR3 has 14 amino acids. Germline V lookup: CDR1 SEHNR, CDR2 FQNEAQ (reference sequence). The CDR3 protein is CASSSLWTAPGYTF. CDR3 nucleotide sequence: TGTGCCAGCAGCTCATTATGGACTGCGCCTGGCTACACCTTC.

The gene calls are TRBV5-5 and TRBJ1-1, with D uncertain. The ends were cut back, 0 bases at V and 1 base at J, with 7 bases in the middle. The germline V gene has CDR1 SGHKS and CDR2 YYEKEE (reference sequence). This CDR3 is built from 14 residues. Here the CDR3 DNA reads TGTGCCAGCAGCTTGGGCCGAACGAACACTGAAGCTTTCTTT. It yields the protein CASSLGRTNTEAFF. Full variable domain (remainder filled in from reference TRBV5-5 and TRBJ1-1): DAGVTQSPTHLIKTRGQQVTLRCSPISGHKSVSWYQQVLGQGPQFIFQYYEKEERGRGNFPDRFSARQFPNYSSELNVNALLLGDSALYLCASSLGRTNTEAFFGQGTRLTVV.

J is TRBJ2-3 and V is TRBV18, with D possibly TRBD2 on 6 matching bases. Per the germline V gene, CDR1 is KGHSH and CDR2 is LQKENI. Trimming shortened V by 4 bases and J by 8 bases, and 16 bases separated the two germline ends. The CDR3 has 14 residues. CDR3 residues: CASSRDSEGGTQYF. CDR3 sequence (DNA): TGTGCCAGCTCACGGGATTCGGAGGGAGGTACGCAGTATTTT. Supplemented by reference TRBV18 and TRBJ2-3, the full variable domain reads NAGVMQNPRHLVRRRGQEARLRCSPMKGHSHVYWYRQLPEEGLKFMVYLQKENIIDESGMPKERFSAEFPKEGPSILRIQQVVRGDSAAYFCASSRDSEGGTQYFGPGTRLTVL.

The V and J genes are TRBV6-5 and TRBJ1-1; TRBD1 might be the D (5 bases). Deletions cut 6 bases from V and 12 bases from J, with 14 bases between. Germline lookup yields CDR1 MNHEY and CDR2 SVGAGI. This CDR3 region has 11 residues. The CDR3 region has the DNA TGTGCCAGCAGCCCCGGGACGAAAACTTTCTTT. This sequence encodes CASSPGTKTFF.

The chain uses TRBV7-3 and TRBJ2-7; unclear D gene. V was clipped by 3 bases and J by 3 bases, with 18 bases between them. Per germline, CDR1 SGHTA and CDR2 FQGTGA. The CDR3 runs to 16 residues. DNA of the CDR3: TGTGCCAGCAGCTTCTCATTGGGCCGCGAATTCTACGAGCAGTACTTC. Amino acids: CASSFSLGREFYEQYF.